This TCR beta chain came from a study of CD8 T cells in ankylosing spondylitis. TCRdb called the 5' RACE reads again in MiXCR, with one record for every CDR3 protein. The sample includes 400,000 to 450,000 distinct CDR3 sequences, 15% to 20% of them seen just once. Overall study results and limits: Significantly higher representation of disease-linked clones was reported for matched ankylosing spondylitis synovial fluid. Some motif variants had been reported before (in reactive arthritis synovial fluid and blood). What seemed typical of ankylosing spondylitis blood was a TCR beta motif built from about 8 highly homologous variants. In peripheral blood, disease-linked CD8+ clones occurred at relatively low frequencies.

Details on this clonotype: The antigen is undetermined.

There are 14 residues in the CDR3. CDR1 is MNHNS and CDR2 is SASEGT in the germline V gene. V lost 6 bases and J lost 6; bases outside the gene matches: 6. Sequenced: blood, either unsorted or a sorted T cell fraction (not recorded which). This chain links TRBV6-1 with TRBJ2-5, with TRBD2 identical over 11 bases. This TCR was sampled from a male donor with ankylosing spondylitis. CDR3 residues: CASSTSGGIKTQYF. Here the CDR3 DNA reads TGTGCCAGCAGCACTAGCGGGGGAATAAAGACCCAGTACTTC.